This TCR beta chain was sequenced for a study of radiation and T cells in renal cell carcinoma. Study-level findings and limits: From baseline, blood top tumor clonotypes peaked at 2 weeks post-radiation.

Germline CDR1 SGHAT, CDR2 FQNNGV. V dropped 5 bases and J dropped 4 bases, with 12 bases sitting between them. The length of the CDR3 is 14 residues. The data were produced by immunoSEQ multiplex PCR, yet TCRdb's version contains in-frame clones alone and is incomplete. The sample lists 60,000 to 95,000 clones, around four fifths occurring once. Specified time point: blood 4 weeks post-SBRT, at nephrectomy. Treatment given: 15 Gy SBRT to primary tumor, nephrectomy 4 weeks later. Remarks on this clone: The target antigen is unknown.

This clonotype was sampled from a woman aged 55-75 years with renal cell carcinoma. The chain carries TRBV11-2 and TRBJ1-3; D not resolved. The sample in question was blood, obtained from a patient whose treatment included radiotherapy and nephrectomy. The CDR3 DNA is TGTGCCAGCAGCCCAATGCCGCGGGGAAACACCATATATTTT. Translated: CASSPMPRGNTIYF. The variable domain in full, completed from reference TRBV11-2 and TRBJ1-3, reads EAGVAQSPRYKIIEKRQSVAFWCNPISGHATLYWYQQILGQGPKLLIQFQNNGVVDDSQLPKDRFSAERLKGVDSTLKIQPAKLEDSAVYLCASSPMPRGNTIYFGEGSWLTVV.